These T cell receptor beta chains were read from a single sample in a study of CD8 T cells in Susac syndrome. One entry per CDR3 protein, called by TCRdb with MiXCR from the immunoSEQ multiplex PCR reads. The sample has roughly 150,000 distinct CDR3 sequences, roughly 95% seen once. Sequenced: CD4+ T cells from PBMCs. The receptors derive from a human donor in good health. Both conserved end residues are part of each CDR3. The D gene is left open where the match is weak. A row's size may be missing; if present it is once, few, many or a size class.

abundance: few
d_gene: TRBD1
j_gene: TRBJ2-3
v_gene: TRBV6-6
CDR3nt: TGTGCCAGCAGTCTGGACAGGGGCACAGATACGCAGTATTTT
CDR3aa: CASSLDRGTDTQYF

abundance: -
d_gene: TRBD1
j_gene: TRBJ2-3
v_gene: TRBV29-1
CDR3nt: TGCAGCGTATCCGGACAGGGGGGAGATACGCAGTATTTT
CDR3aa: CSVSGQGGDTQYF

abundance: -
d_gene: TRBD2
j_gene: TRBJ2-1
v_gene: TRBV4-2
CDR3nt: TGTGCCAGCAGCCAGTACGTAGCGGGGGGGGGTCGAGGGCAGTTCTTC
CDR3aa: CASSQYVAGGGRGQFF

abundance: -
d_gene: TRBD1
j_gene: TRBJ2-5
v_gene: TRBV24-1
CDR3nt: TGTGCCACCAGTGTTGGGGACAGGGGGCAGGAGACCCAGTACTTC
CDR3aa: CATSVGDRGQETQYF

abundance: -
d_gene: TRBD2
j_gene: TRBJ2-1
v_gene: TRBV5-6
CDR3nt: TGTGCCAGCAGCGCCTTCGGGCTAGCGGGGGGGGAGCAGTTCTTC
CDR3aa: CASSAFGLAGGEQFF

abundance: -
d_gene: TRBD2
j_gene: TRBJ2-3
v_gene: TRBV9
CDR3nt: TGTGCCAGCAGCGCGGTACTAGCGGGGGGCCTCCAGCGCTACACAGATACGCAGTATTTT
CDR3aa: CASSAVLAGGLQRYTDTQYF

abundance: -
d_gene: -
j_gene: TRBJ2-7
v_gene: TRBV6-2/TRBV6-3
CDR3nt: TGTGCCAGCAGTTACTCGGACGATTCAACCTACGAGCAGTACTTC
CDR3aa: CASSYSDDSTYEQYF

abundance: -
d_gene: -
j_gene: TRBJ2-7
v_gene: TRBV13
CDR3nt: TGTGCCAGCAGCTTAAACCGAGGGCACGAGCAGTACTTC
CDR3aa: CASSLNRGHEQYF

abundance: -
d_gene: -
j_gene: TRBJ2-2
v_gene: TRBV7-2
CDR3nt: TGTGCCAGCAGCTCTAGACGGGGTGTCACCGGGGAGCTGTTTTTT
CDR3aa: CASSSRRGVTGELFF

abundance: -
d_gene: -
j_gene: TRBJ1-5
v_gene: TRBV12-3/TRBV12-4
CDR3nt: TGTGCCAGCAGTTTTAACAGGGAGGGACCCCAGCATTTT
CDR3aa: CASSFNREGPQHF

abundance: -
d_gene: -
j_gene: TRBJ2-3
v_gene: TRBV7-9
CDR3nt: TGTGCCAGCTCAGGGTGGAGCACAGATACGCAGTATTTT
CDR3aa: CASSGWSTDTQYF

abundance: -
d_gene: -
j_gene: TRBJ1-3
v_gene: TRBV29-1
CDR3nt: TGCAGCGTTGAAATAAGGCCAGCCTTGGACACCATATATTTT
CDR3aa: CSVEIRPALDTIYF

abundance: -
d_gene: -
j_gene: TRBJ1-4
v_gene: TRBV18
CDR3nt: TGTGCCAGCTCACTAGGAAGTTGGAGTCTTGGTGAAAAACTGTTTTTT
CDR3aa: CASSLGSWSLGEKLFF

abundance: -
d_gene: -
j_gene: TRBJ2-3
v_gene: TRBV6-1
CDR3nt: TGTGCCAGCAGTGAAGTAGCTAGGGTTACGCAGTATTTT
CDR3aa: CASSEVARVTQYF

abundance: -
d_gene: TRBD2
j_gene: TRBJ2-3
v_gene: TRBV5-1
CDR3nt: TGCGCCAGCAGCCGGGTTGGTAGCGGGGGTGCAGATACGCAGTATTTT
CDR3aa: CASSRVGSGGADTQYF

abundance: -
d_gene: TRBD2
j_gene: TRBJ2-7
v_gene: TRBV5-1
CDR3nt: TGCGCCAGCAGCTTGGGGCTAGCGGGGGAGCTCTACGAGCAGTACTTC
CDR3aa: CASSLGLAGELYEQYF

abundance: -
d_gene: TRBD1
j_gene: TRBJ1-2
v_gene: TRBV5-1
CDR3nt: TGCGCCAGCAGCTTGGACCAGGGGGATGGCTACACCTTC
CDR3aa: CASSLDQGDGYTF

abundance: -
d_gene: TRBD1
j_gene: TRBJ2-6
v_gene: TRBV4-1
CDR3nt: TGCGCCAGCAGCCCCCGAATTCGGACAGGGGGAAGCTCTGGGGCCAACGTCCTGACTTTC
CDR3aa: CASSPRIRTGGSSGANVLTF

abundance: once
d_gene: TRBD1
j_gene: TRBJ1-3
v_gene: TRBV6-2/TRBV6-3
CDR3nt: TGTGCCAGCAGTTTTTTTCCCGGGACAGGGCCCGATCGTGTCGGAAACACCATATATTTT
CDR3aa: CASSFFPGTGPDRVGNTIYF

abundance: -
d_gene: TRBD1
j_gene: TRBJ1-1
v_gene: TRBV20-1
CDR3nt: TGCAGTGCTAGCAGGGGGTCTGAAGCTTTCTTT
CDR3aa: CSASRGSEAFF

abundance: once
d_gene: TRBD2
j_gene: TRBJ2-1
v_gene: TRBV3-1
CDR3nt: TGTGCCAGCAGCCAAGTGCGGGGGTTCTCCTACAATGAGCAGTTCTTC
CDR3aa: CASSQVRGFSYNEQFF

abundance: -
d_gene: -
j_gene: TRBJ1-1
v_gene: TRBV7-9
CDR3nt: TGTGCCTGCCGACAGTCGAACACTGAAGCTTTCTTT
CDR3aa: CACRQSNTEAFF

abundance: -
d_gene: -
j_gene: TRBJ1-2
v_gene: TRBV20-1
CDR3nt: TGCAGTGCTAGTGATAGTAGTTTTTATGGCTACACCTTC
CDR3aa: CSASDSSFYGYTF

abundance: -
d_gene: -
j_gene: TRBJ1-5
v_gene: TRBV7-9
CDR3nt: TGTGCCAGCGGGGGGCAGAGCAATCAGCCCCAGCATTTT
CDR3aa: CASGGQSNQPQHF

abundance: -
d_gene: TRBD2
j_gene: TRBJ2-5
v_gene: TRBV20-1
CDR3nt: TGCAGTGTCCACGCCAGGACTAGCCGGGAGACCCAGTACTTC
CDR3aa: CSVHARTSRETQYF

abundance: -
d_gene: TRBD2
j_gene: TRBJ2-5
v_gene: TRBV5-1
CDR3nt: TGCGCCAGCAGCACACGACCCGGGGGGGGAGAAGAGACCCAGTACTTC
CDR3aa: CASSTRPGGGEETQYF

abundance: few
d_gene: -
j_gene: TRBJ1-5
v_gene: TRBV3-1
CDR3nt: TGTGCCAGCAGCCATGGACGGAATCAGCCCCAGCATTTT
CDR3aa: CASSHGRNQPQHF

abundance: -
d_gene: -
j_gene: TRBJ1-1
v_gene: TRBV29-1
CDR3nt: TGCAGCGTTGAAGATCATTGGGTAGGGACTGAAGCTTTCTTT
CDR3aa: CSVEDHWVGTEAFF

abundance: -
d_gene: TRBD2
j_gene: TRBJ2-1
v_gene: TRBV4-1
CDR3nt: TGCGCCAGCAGCCAAAAGGAAACTAGCGGGGGGAACAATGAGCAGTTCTTC
CDR3aa: CASSQKETSGGNNEQFF

abundance: -
d_gene: TRBD1
j_gene: TRBJ2-2
v_gene: TRBV6-6
CDR3nt: TGTGCCAGCAGTAAACCGACAGGGTGGGACACCGGGGAGCTGTTTTTT
CDR3aa: CASSKPTGWDTGELFF

abundance: few
d_gene: -
j_gene: TRBJ1-4
v_gene: TRBV5-1
CDR3nt: TGCGCCAGCAGCTTGTCCACCTACGCGAATGAAAAACTGTTTTTT
CDR3aa: CASSLSTYANEKLFF

abundance: -
d_gene: -
j_gene: TRBJ2-3
v_gene: TRBV2
CDR3nt: TGTGCCAGCAGTGCACAGCGCACAGATACGCAGTATTTT
CDR3aa: CASSAQRTDTQYF

abundance: -
d_gene: TRBD2
j_gene: TRBJ2-1
v_gene: TRBV9
CDR3nt: TGTGCCAGCAGCATTACGGGGGGGCGGGATGAGCAGTTCTTC
CDR3aa: CASSITGGRDEQFF

abundance: -
d_gene: -
j_gene: TRBJ2-2
v_gene: TRBV28
CDR3nt: TGTGCCAGCAGCTCTAGGGAGGCCGGGGAGCTGTTTTTT
CDR3aa: CASSSREAGELFF

abundance: -
d_gene: TRBD1
j_gene: TRBJ1-1
v_gene: TRBV18
CDR3nt: TGTGCCAGCTCACCGGGACAGGGGGCATTGTGGACTGAAGCTTTCTTT
CDR3aa: CASSPGQGALWTEAFF

abundance: -
d_gene: TRBD1
j_gene: TRBJ2-7
v_gene: TRBV13
CDR3nt: TGTGCCAGCAGCTTAGGGGACAGGGGCGGCGAGCAGTACTTC
CDR3aa: CASSLGDRGGEQYF

abundance: -
d_gene: -
j_gene: TRBJ2-7
v_gene: TRBV2
CDR3nt: TGTGCCAGCAGGGGCCTATCCTACGAGCAGTACTTC
CDR3aa: CASRGLSYEQYF

abundance: -
d_gene: -
j_gene: TRBJ2-7
v_gene: TRBV13
CDR3nt: TGTGCCAGCAGCTTGCGACAGGCTACCTACGAGCAGTACTTC
CDR3aa: CASSLRQATYEQYF

abundance: -
d_gene: -
j_gene: TRBJ1-1
v_gene: TRBV20-1
CDR3nt: TGCAGTGCTAGAGGCAATAATCGGTGGAACACTGAAGCTTTCTTT
CDR3aa: CSARGNNRWNTEAFF

abundance: -
d_gene: -
j_gene: TRBJ2-7
v_gene: TRBV20-1
CDR3nt: TGCAGTGCCGCCCCGACTAGGCCGAGCTCCTACGAGCAGTACTTC
CDR3aa: CSAAPTRPSSYEQYF

abundance: -
d_gene: TRBD1
j_gene: TRBJ2-1
v_gene: TRBV15
CDR3nt: TGTGCCACCAGCAGAGATGAAGGGGGCAGGGATGAGCAGTTCTTC
CDR3aa: CATSRDEGGRDEQFF

abundance: once
d_gene: TRBD1
j_gene: TRBJ1-2
v_gene: TRBV12-3/TRBV12-4
CDR3nt: TGTGCCAGCAGTGGGGACAGGGGGCCATTCTATGGCTACACCTTC
CDR3aa: CASSGDRGPFYGYTF

abundance: -
d_gene: -
j_gene: TRBJ2-7
v_gene: TRBV3-1
CDR3nt: TGTGCCAGCAGCCAAGTCCACGAGCAGTACTTC
CDR3aa: CASSQVHEQYF

abundance: -
d_gene: -
j_gene: TRBJ2-1
v_gene: TRBV4-1
CDR3nt: TGCGCCAGCAGCCAAGTCCTCACTAGCTCAAGCAATGAGCAGTTCTTC
CDR3aa: CASSQVLTSSSNEQFF

abundance: -
d_gene: TRBD1
j_gene: TRBJ1-2
v_gene: TRBV5-6
CDR3nt: TGTGCCAGCAGCCGCGGACAGGGCAACTATGGCTACACCTTC
CDR3aa: CASSRGQGNYGYTF

abundance: -
d_gene: -
j_gene: TRBJ2-7
v_gene: TRBV2
CDR3nt: TGTGCCAGCAGAGGGACATCGGACTCCTACGAGCAGTACTTC
CDR3aa: CASRGTSDSYEQYF

abundance: -
d_gene: TRBD1
j_gene: TRBJ1-2
v_gene: TRBV5-1
CDR3nt: TGCGCCAGCAGCTTGGCCGGGGACAGGGATAATGGCTACACCTTC
CDR3aa: CASSLAGDRDNGYTF

abundance: -
d_gene: TRBD1
j_gene: TRBJ1-5
v_gene: TRBV7-7
CDR3nt: TGTGCCAGCATCATAACCGGGACAGCCGATAGCAATCAGCCCCAGCATTTT
CDR3aa: CASIITGTADSNQPQHF

abundance: -
d_gene: -
j_gene: TRBJ1-1
v_gene: TRBV6-5
CDR3nt: TGTGCCAGCAGTTACGGGCGACTATACACTGAAGCTTTCTTT
CDR3aa: CASSYGRLYTEAFF

abundance: -
d_gene: TRBD1
j_gene: TRBJ1-2
v_gene: TRBV28
CDR3nt: TGTGCCAGCAGTCGACGGACAGGCCTCTATGGCTACACCTTC
CDR3aa: CASSRRTGLYGYTF

abundance: -
d_gene: -
j_gene: TRBJ2-7
v_gene: TRBV21-1
CDR3nt: TGTGCCAGCAGCGTACGCCAGTTCGGGTTTACCTACGAGCAGTACTTC
CDR3aa: CASSVRQFGFTYEQYF

abundance: -
d_gene: TRBD2
j_gene: TRBJ2-1
v_gene: TRBV3-1
CDR3nt: TGTGCCAGCAGCCAACCCGGGGGACTAAAGTTCTTC
CDR3aa: CASSQPGGLKFF

abundance: -
d_gene: -
j_gene: TRBJ1-1
v_gene: TRBV5-1
CDR3nt: TGCGCCAGCAGCTTGTGGGGGGAACTCACTGAAGCTTTCTTT
CDR3aa: CASSLWGELTEAFF

abundance: once
d_gene: TRBD2
j_gene: TRBJ2-7
v_gene: TRBV6-5
CDR3nt: TGTGCCAGCAGTCGACCTAGCGGGGGTTCCTACGAGCAGTACTTC
CDR3aa: CASSRPSGGSYEQYF

abundance: -
d_gene: -
j_gene: TRBJ2-7
v_gene: TRBV4-2
CDR3nt: TGTGCCAGCAGCCAAACAGGGGGGGCCTACGAGCAGTACTTC
CDR3aa: CASSQTGGAYEQYF

abundance: -
d_gene: -
j_gene: TRBJ2-5
v_gene: TRBV4-1
CDR3nt: TGCGCCAGCAGCCAAGAACGTGCGGGGTCTTTCCAAGAGACCCAGTACTTC
CDR3aa: CASSQERAGSFQETQYF

abundance: -
d_gene: -
j_gene: TRBJ1-5
v_gene: TRBV2
CDR3nt: TGTGCCAGCAGTGAAACGAGCACAAATCAGCCCCAGCATTTT
CDR3aa: CASSETSTNQPQHF